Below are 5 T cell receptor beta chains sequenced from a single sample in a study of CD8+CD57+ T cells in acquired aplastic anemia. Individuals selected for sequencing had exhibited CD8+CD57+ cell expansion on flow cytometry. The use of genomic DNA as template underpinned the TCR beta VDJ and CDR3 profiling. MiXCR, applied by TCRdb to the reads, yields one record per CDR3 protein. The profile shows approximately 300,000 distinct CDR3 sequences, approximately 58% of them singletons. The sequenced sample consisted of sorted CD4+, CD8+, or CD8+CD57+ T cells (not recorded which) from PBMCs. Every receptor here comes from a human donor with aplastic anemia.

The CDR3 region is CAISESWTSNQPQHF. The CDR3 nucleotides read TGTGCCATCAGTGAGTCGTGGACTAGCAATCAGCCCCAGCATTTT. The chain uses TRBV10-3 and TRBJ1-5; D is unresolved. CDR3 length: 15 residues. From germline, CDR1 is ENHRY and CDR2 SYGVKD. V was shortened by 0 bases and J by 0 bases, with 6 bases between the two germline ends.

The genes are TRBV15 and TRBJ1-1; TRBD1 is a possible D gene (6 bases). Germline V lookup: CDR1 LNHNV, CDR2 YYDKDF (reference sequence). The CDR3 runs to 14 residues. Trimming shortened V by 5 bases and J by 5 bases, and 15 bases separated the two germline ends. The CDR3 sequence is CATSPGTSGTEAFF. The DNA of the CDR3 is TGTGCCACCAGCCCCGGGACATCGGGGACTGAAGCTTTCTTT.

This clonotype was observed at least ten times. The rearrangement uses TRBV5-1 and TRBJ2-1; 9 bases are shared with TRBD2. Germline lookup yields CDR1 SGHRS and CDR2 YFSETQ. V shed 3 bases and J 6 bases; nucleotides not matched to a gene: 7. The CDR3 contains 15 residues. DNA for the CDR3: TGCGCCAGCAGCTCCGGGACTAGCACGGGCAATGAGCAGTTCTTC. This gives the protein CASSSGTSTGNEQFF.

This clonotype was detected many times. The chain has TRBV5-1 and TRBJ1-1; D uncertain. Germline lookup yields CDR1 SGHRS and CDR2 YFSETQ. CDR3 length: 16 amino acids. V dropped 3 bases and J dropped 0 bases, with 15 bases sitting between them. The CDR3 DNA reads TGCGCCAGCAGCTCGGCCCTTCGGACCCTGAACACTGAAGCTTTCTTT. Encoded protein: CASSSALRTLNTEAFF.

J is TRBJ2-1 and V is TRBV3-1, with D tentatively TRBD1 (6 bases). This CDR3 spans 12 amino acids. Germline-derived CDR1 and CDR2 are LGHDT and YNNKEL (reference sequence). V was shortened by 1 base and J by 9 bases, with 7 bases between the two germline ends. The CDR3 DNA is TGTGCCAGCAGCCAAGTGGGGGCTGAGCAGTTCTTC. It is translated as CASSQVGAEQFF.